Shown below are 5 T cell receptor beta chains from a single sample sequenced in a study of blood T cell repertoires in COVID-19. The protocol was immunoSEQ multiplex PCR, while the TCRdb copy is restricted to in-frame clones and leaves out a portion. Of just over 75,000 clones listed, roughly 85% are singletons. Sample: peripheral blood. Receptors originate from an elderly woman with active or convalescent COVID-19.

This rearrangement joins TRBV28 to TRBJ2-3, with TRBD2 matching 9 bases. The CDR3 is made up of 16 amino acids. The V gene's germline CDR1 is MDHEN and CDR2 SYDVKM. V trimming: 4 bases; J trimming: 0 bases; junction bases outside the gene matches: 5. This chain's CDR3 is CASSSSGKDSTDTQYF. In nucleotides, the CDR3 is TGTGCCAGCAGTTCTAGCGGGAAAGATAGCACAGATACGCAGTATTTT.

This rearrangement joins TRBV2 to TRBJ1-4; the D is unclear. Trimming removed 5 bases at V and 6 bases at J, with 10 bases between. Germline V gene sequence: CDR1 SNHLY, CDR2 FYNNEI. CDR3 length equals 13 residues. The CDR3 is CASSPTADEKLFF. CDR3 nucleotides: TGTGCCAGCAGTCCAACAGCCGATGAAAAACTGTTTTTT. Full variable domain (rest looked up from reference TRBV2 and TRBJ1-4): EPEVTQTPSHQVTQMGQEVILRCVPISNHLYFYWYRQILGQKVEFLVSFYNNEISEKSEIFDDQFSVERPDGSNFTLKIRSTKLEDSAMYFCASSPTADEKLFFGSGTQLSVL.

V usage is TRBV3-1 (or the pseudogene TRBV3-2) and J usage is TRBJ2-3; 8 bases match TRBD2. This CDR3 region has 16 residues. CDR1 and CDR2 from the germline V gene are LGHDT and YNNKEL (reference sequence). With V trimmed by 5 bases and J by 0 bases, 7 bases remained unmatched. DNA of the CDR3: TGTGCCAGCAGCGAATTACTAGCGGCTAGCACAGATACGCAGTATTTT. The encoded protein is CASSELLAASTDTQYF.

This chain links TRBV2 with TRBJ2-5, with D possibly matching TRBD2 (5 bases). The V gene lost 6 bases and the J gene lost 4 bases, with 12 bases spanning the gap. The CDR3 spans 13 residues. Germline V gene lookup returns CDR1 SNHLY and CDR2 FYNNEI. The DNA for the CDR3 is TGTGCCAGCAGCGTTGACTATGTAGAGACCCAGTACTTC. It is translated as CASSVDYVETQYF.

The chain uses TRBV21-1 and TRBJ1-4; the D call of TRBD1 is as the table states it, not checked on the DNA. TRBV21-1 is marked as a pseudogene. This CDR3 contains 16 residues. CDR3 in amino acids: CASNPDRGATNEKLFF. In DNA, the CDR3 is TGTGCCAGCAACCCTGACAGGGGGGCAACTAATGAAAAACTGTTTTTT.